This paragraph covers one T cell receptor (beta chain) sequence. TCRdb processed the RT-PCR reads anew with MiXCR; each CDR3 protein has one entry. Of about 700,000 distinct CDR3 sequences listed, approximately 15% are singletons. Germline values: CDR1 MGHRA, CDR2 YSYEKL. The CDR3 length is 16 residues. With 1 base clipped from V and 1 base from J, the junction kept 6 bases outside the gene matches. This sequence originates from a female donor in good health, serving as a healthy control. Sequenced sample: memory CD4+ T cells from blood. This chain uses TRBV4-1 with TRBJ2-5; 7 positions agree with TRBD2. For the CDR3, the DNA is TGCGCCAGCAGCCAAGTTTCTACGGGAGGCCAAGAGACCCAGTACTTC. It yields the protein CASSQVSTGGQETQYF.